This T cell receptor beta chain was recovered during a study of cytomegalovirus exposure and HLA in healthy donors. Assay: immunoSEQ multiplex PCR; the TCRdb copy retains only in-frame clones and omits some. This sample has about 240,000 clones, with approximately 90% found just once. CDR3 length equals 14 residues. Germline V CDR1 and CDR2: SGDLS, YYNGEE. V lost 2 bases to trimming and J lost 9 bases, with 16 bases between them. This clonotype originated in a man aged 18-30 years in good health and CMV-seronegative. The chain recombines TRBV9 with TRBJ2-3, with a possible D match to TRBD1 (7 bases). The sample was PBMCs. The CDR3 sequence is CASSVMAQGGTQYF. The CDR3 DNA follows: TGTGCCAGCAGCGTTATGGCCCAGGGGGGAACGCAGTATTTT.